These T cell receptor beta chains were read from a single sample in a study of T-cell memory formation after mild COVID-19. One entry per CDR3 protein, called by TCRdb with MiXCR from the 5' RACE reads. This sample has about 150,000 distinct CDR3 sequences, with roughly 24% found just once. The sequencing input was PBMCs or a T cell subset sorted from them (not recorded which). The receptors here all came from an adult woman who had mild COVID-19 (a few samples of this study predate the infection). Cell type and time point are not known. Both conserved end residues are part of each CDR3. Fields, in order: CDR3 protein, CDR3 DNA, J gene, D gene, CDR3 length, clone size, V gene. The D gene is left open where the match is weak. Expanded clones are given a class, and other clones once, few, many or no size at all.

cdr3_aa: CASRDTSGREATGELFF
cdr3_nt: TGTGCCAGCAGAGATACTAGCGGGAGAGAGGCCACCGGGGAGCTGTTTTTT
j_call: TRBJ2-2
d_call: TRBD2
cdr3_length: 17
clone_size: NA
v_call: TRBV7-9

cdr3_aa: CAISESGLTKNIQYF
cdr3_nt: TGTGCCATCAGTGAGTCTGGGTTAACCAAAAACATTCAGTACTTC
j_call: TRBJ2-4
d_call: NA
cdr3_length: 15
clone_size: once
v_call: TRBV10-3

cdr3_aa: CASSDTDRGGKNIQYF
cdr3_nt: TGCGCCAGCAGCGACACGGACAGGGGAGGCAAAAACATTCAGTACTTC
j_call: TRBJ2-4
d_call: TRBD1
cdr3_length: 16
clone_size: NA
v_call: TRBV5-1

cdr3_aa: CASRTMRTDNYGYTF
cdr3_nt: TGTGCCAGCAGAACAATGCGGACAGACAACTATGGCTACACCTTC
j_call: TRBJ1-2
d_call: NA
cdr3_length: 15
clone_size: few
v_call: TRBV6-5

cdr3_aa: CASREGAGYEQYF
cdr3_nt: TGCGCCAGCAGAGAAGGGGCAGGCTACGAGCAGTACTTC
j_call: TRBJ2-7
d_call: NA
cdr3_length: 13
clone_size: few
v_call: TRBV5-1

cdr3_aa: CSARDRRDREFYGYTF
cdr3_nt: TGCAGTGCTAGAGATCGGCGGGACAGGGAATTCTATGGCTACACCTTC
j_call: TRBJ1-2
d_call: TRBD1
cdr3_length: 16
clone_size: NA
v_call: TRBV20-1

cdr3_aa: CAIRTGTSGKETQYF
cdr3_nt: TGTGCCATCAGGACCGGGACTAGCGGGAAAGAGACCCAGTACTTC
j_call: TRBJ2-5
d_call: TRBD2
cdr3_length: 15
clone_size: few
v_call: TRBV10-3

cdr3_aa: CASSLEPQGARGTEAFF
cdr3_nt: TGCGCCAGCAGCTTGGAGCCACAGGGGGCGCGTGGCACTGAAGCTTTCTTT
j_call: TRBJ1-1
d_call: TRBD1
cdr3_length: 17
clone_size: medium-sized
v_call: TRBV5-1

cdr3_aa: CSVEGGPGESYEQYF
cdr3_nt: TGCAGCGTTGAGGGGGGCCCCGGAGAGTCCTACGAGCAGTACTTC
j_call: TRBJ2-7
d_call: NA
cdr3_length: 15
clone_size: NA
v_call: TRBV29-1

cdr3_aa: CSARDPEGWEYGYTF
cdr3_nt: TGCAGTGCTAGAGATCCCGAAGGGTGGGAATATGGCTACACCTTC
j_call: TRBJ1-2
d_call: NA
cdr3_length: 15
clone_size: many
v_call: TRBV20-1

cdr3_aa: CASSFPSWQGGWTEAFF
cdr3_nt: TGTGCCAGCAGCTTCCCGAGTTGGCAGGGGGGTTGGACTGAAGCTTTCTTT
j_call: TRBJ1-1
d_call: TRBD1
cdr3_length: 17
clone_size: NA
v_call: TRBV7-9

cdr3_aa: CASSFNPGAGGTDTQYF
cdr3_nt: TGTGCCAGCAGTTTTAACCCCGGAGCGGGGGGGACAGATACGCAGTATTTT
j_call: TRBJ2-3
d_call: TRBD2
cdr3_length: 17
clone_size: NA
v_call: TRBV7-2

cdr3_aa: CASSAGTVTYEQYF
cdr3_nt: TGTGCCAGCAGCGCCGGGACGGTCACTTACGAGCAGTACTTC
j_call: TRBJ2-7
d_call: NA
cdr3_length: 14
clone_size: few
v_call: TRBV11-3

cdr3_aa: CASSGARSSTDTQYF
cdr3_nt: TGTGCCAGCAGCGGGGCAAGGTCTAGCACAGATACGCAGTATTTT
j_call: TRBJ2-3
d_call: NA
cdr3_length: 15
clone_size: few
v_call: TRBV9

cdr3_aa: CASSPGSKGTEAFF
cdr3_nt: TGCGCCAGCAGCCCGGGCTCTAAGGGGACTGAAGCTTTCTTT
j_call: TRBJ1-1
d_call: NA
cdr3_length: 14
clone_size: NA
v_call: TRBV5-1

cdr3_aa: CASSDIMGRTGPSTDTQYF
cdr3_nt: TGTGCCAGCAGTGATATTATGGGGAGGACGGGACCTAGCACAGATACGCAGTATTTT
j_call: TRBJ2-3
d_call: NA
cdr3_length: 19
clone_size: NA
v_call: TRBV2

cdr3_aa: CASSSASTYEQYF
cdr3_nt: TGTGCCAGCAGTTCCGCCAGCACCTACGAGCAGTACTTC
j_call: TRBJ2-7
d_call: NA
cdr3_length: 13
clone_size: NA
v_call: TRBV27

cdr3_aa: CASSFTGGGGYEQYF
cdr3_nt: TGCGCCAGCAGCTTTACCGGTGGAGGGGGCTACGAGCAGTACTTC
j_call: TRBJ2-7
d_call: NA
cdr3_length: 15
clone_size: NA
v_call: TRBV5-1

cdr3_aa: CASSLDQAGRGTGELFF
cdr3_nt: TGTGCCAGCAGCTTAGATCAGGCGGGTCGGGGCACCGGGGAGCTGTTTTTT
j_call: TRBJ2-2
d_call: NA
cdr3_length: 17
clone_size: few
v_call: TRBV7-6

cdr3_aa: CASSVGEPNTGELFF
cdr3_nt: TGTGCCAGCAGCGTAGGTGAGCCGAACACCGGGGAGCTGTTTTTT
j_call: TRBJ2-2
d_call: NA
cdr3_length: 15
clone_size: NA
v_call: TRBV9

cdr3_aa: CASSLARSNYGYTF
cdr3_nt: TGTGCCAGCAGCTTGGCCAGGTCCAACTATGGCTACACCTTC
j_call: TRBJ1-2
d_call: NA
cdr3_length: 14
clone_size: NA
v_call: TRBV5-6

cdr3_aa: CASVDNHQDVNTEAFF
cdr3_nt: TGCGCCAGCGTCGACAACCACCAGGACGTGAACACTGAAGCTTTCTTT
j_call: TRBJ1-1
d_call: NA
cdr3_length: 16
clone_size: NA
v_call: TRBV5-1

cdr3_aa: CASSSRGIVTGYEQYF
cdr3_nt: TGTGCCAGCAGCTCACGGGGGATTGTTACCGGGTACGAGCAGTACTTC
j_call: TRBJ2-7
d_call: NA
cdr3_length: 16
clone_size: NA
v_call: TRBV7-2

cdr3_aa: CASSLSGSSPNTEAFF
cdr3_nt: TGTGCCAGCAGTTTGAGCGGATCATCCCCCAACACTGAAGCTTTCTTT
j_call: TRBJ1-1
d_call: NA
cdr3_length: 16
clone_size: once
v_call: TRBV12-3/TRBV12-4

cdr3_aa: CASSTDGGRHNEQFF
cdr3_nt: TGTGCCAGCAGCACCGACGGGGGTAGGCACAATGAGCAGTTCTTC
j_call: TRBJ2-1
d_call: NA
cdr3_length: 15
clone_size: NA
v_call: TRBV7-6

cdr3_aa: CAISNDAALTPMNTEAFF
cdr3_nt: TGTGCCATCAGTAACGATGCGGCCCTAACCCCCATGAACACTGAAGCTTTCTTT
j_call: TRBJ1-1
d_call: NA
cdr3_length: 18
clone_size: few
v_call: TRBV10-3

cdr3_aa: CASSIRGREEQYF
cdr3_nt: TGTGCCAGCAGCATCAGGGGGCGGGAAGAGCAGTACTTC
j_call: TRBJ2-7
d_call: TRBD1
cdr3_length: 13
clone_size: few
v_call: TRBV6-5

cdr3_aa: CASTLWDRNNSPLHF
cdr3_nt: TGTGCCAGCACCTTATGGGACAGAAATAATTCACCCCTCCACTTT
j_call: TRBJ1-6
d_call: TRBD1
cdr3_length: 15
clone_size: few
v_call: TRBV12-3/TRBV12-4

cdr3_aa: CATSRGGQGQFF
cdr3_nt: TGTGCCACCAGCAGAGGTGGACAGGGGCAGTTCTTC
j_call: TRBJ2-1
d_call: TRBD1
cdr3_length: 12
clone_size: many
v_call: TRBV15

cdr3_aa: CAINPGAGHEQYF
cdr3_nt: TGTGCCATCAACCCGGGAGCAGGCCACGAGCAGTACTTC
j_call: TRBJ2-7
d_call: NA
cdr3_length: 13
clone_size: NA
v_call: TRBV10-3

cdr3_aa: CATSDEERGYTF
cdr3_nt: TGTGCCACCAGTGATGAGGAGAGAGGCTACACCTTC
j_call: TRBJ1-2
d_call: NA
cdr3_length: 12
clone_size: few
v_call: TRBV24-1

cdr3_aa: CASSQLAGGPNEQFF
cdr3_nt: TGCGCCAGCAGCCAGCTAGCGGGGGGGCCGAATGAGCAGTTCTTC
j_call: TRBJ2-1
d_call: TRBD2
cdr3_length: 15
clone_size: NA
v_call: TRBV4-1

cdr3_aa: CASSVDQELVIGTEEHTQYF
cdr3_nt: TGTGCCAGCAGCGTAGATCAGGAATTAGTCATTGGGACAGAAGAACATACGCAGTATTTT
j_call: TRBJ2-3
d_call: TRBD1
cdr3_length: 20
clone_size: NA
v_call: TRBV9

cdr3_aa: CASSYSAGGAKTQYF
cdr3_nt: TGTGCCAGCAGTTACTCTGCAGGCGGGGCGAAGACCCAGTACTTC
j_call: TRBJ2-5
d_call: NA
cdr3_length: 15
clone_size: NA
v_call: TRBV6-5

cdr3_aa: CASRTGFRPYNEQFF
cdr3_nt: TGTGCCAGCCGGACGGGGTTTAGGCCTTACAATGAGCAGTTCTTC
j_call: TRBJ2-1
d_call: NA
cdr3_length: 15
clone_size: few
v_call: TRBV12-3/TRBV12-4

cdr3_aa: CASSYGPGGPADTQYF
cdr3_nt: TGTGCCAGCAGCTACGGGCCGGGGGGGCCTGCAGATACGCAGTATTTT
j_call: TRBJ2-3
d_call: TRBD2
cdr3_length: 16
clone_size: few
v_call: TRBV5-4

cdr3_aa: CASSLDRVTGADTQYF
cdr3_nt: TGTGCCAGCAGCTTAGATAGGGTAACAGGGGCAGATACGCAGTATTTT
j_call: TRBJ2-3
d_call: TRBD1
cdr3_length: 16
clone_size: NA
v_call: TRBV7-9

cdr3_aa: CASSLAVSGRRNEQFF
cdr3_nt: TGTGCCAGCAGTTTAGCGGTGAGCGGGAGGAGAAATGAGCAGTTCTTC
j_call: TRBJ2-1
d_call: TRBD2
cdr3_length: 16
clone_size: NA
v_call: TRBV12-3/TRBV12-4

cdr3_aa: CAWSVRLDTEAFF
cdr3_nt: TGTGCCTGGAGTGTACGACTGGACACTGAAGCTTTCTTT
j_call: TRBJ1-1
d_call: NA
cdr3_length: 13
clone_size: NA
v_call: TRBV30

cdr3_aa: CASSLIWGLDTGELFF
cdr3_nt: TGCGCCAGCAGCTTGATCTGGGGACTAGACACCGGGGAGCTGTTTTTT
j_call: TRBJ2-2
d_call: TRBD2
cdr3_length: 16
clone_size: NA
v_call: TRBV5-1

cdr3_aa: CASSVGVYEQYF
cdr3_nt: TGTGCCAGCAGCGTGGGGGTCTACGAGCAGTACTTC
j_call: TRBJ2-7
d_call: NA
cdr3_length: 12
clone_size: NA
v_call: TRBV14

cdr3_aa: CASSEGLAGALQGGELFF
cdr3_nt: TGTGCCAGCAGTGAAGGACTAGCGGGGGCCCTCCAGGGCGGGGAGCTGTTTTTT
j_call: TRBJ2-2
d_call: TRBD2
cdr3_length: 18
clone_size: NA
v_call: TRBV6-1

cdr3_aa: CASSPGQGGSYNEQFF
cdr3_nt: TGCGCCAGCAGCCCGGGACAGGGGGGCTCCTACAATGAGCAGTTCTTC
j_call: TRBJ2-1
d_call: TRBD1
cdr3_length: 16
clone_size: few
v_call: TRBV5-1

cdr3_aa: CASSPGWGNYEQYF
cdr3_nt: TGTGCCAGCAGCCCCGGTTGGGGAAACTACGAGCAGTACTTC
j_call: TRBJ2-7
d_call: NA
cdr3_length: 14
clone_size: NA
v_call: TRBV4-2

cdr3_aa: CATSFAGNEQFF
cdr3_nt: TGTGCCACCAGTTTCGCGGGCAATGAGCAGTTCTTC
j_call: TRBJ2-1
d_call: NA
cdr3_length: 12
clone_size: NA
v_call: TRBV15

cdr3_aa: CASSSPTTGGWGNEQFF
cdr3_nt: TGTGCCAGCAGCTCCCCGACTACGGGAGGTTGGGGGAATGAGCAGTTCTTC
j_call: TRBJ2-1
d_call: TRBD2
cdr3_length: 17
clone_size: NA
v_call: TRBV7-3

cdr3_aa: CSVVGGTPDNEQFF
cdr3_nt: TGCAGCGTTGTGGGCGGGACCCCTGACAATGAGCAGTTCTTC
j_call: TRBJ2-1
d_call: NA
cdr3_length: 14
clone_size: NA
v_call: TRBV29-1

cdr3_aa: CASSPRGQGSTDTQYF
cdr3_nt: TGCGCCAGCAGCCCCCGAGGGCAGGGGAGCACAGATACGCAGTATTTT
j_call: TRBJ2-3
d_call: NA
cdr3_length: 16
clone_size: NA
v_call: TRBV4-1

cdr3_aa: CASSQDNLGAGVDTQYF
cdr3_nt: TGTGCCAGCAGCCAAGATAACCTGGGAGCGGGGGTAGATACGCAGTATTTT
j_call: TRBJ2-3
d_call: TRBD2
cdr3_length: 17
clone_size: few
v_call: TRBV3-1

cdr3_aa: CASSWSSGGYEQYF
cdr3_nt: TGTGCCAGCAGTTGGTCGAGCGGGGGTTACGAGCAGTACTTC
j_call: TRBJ2-7
d_call: TRBD2
cdr3_length: 14
clone_size: NA
v_call: TRBV28

cdr3_aa: CASSDVWGAQYF
cdr3_nt: TGTGCCAGCAGTGACGTTTGGGGGGCCCAGTACTTC
j_call: TRBJ2-5
d_call: NA
cdr3_length: 12
clone_size: NA
v_call: TRBV6-4

cdr3_aa: CASSLRAAIRDRGSGANVLTF
cdr3_nt: TGTGCCAGCAGCTTACGGGCAGCCATACGGGACAGAGGCTCTGGGGCCAACGTCCTGACTTTC
j_call: TRBJ2-6
d_call: TRBD1
cdr3_length: 21
clone_size: few
v_call: TRBV7-9

cdr3_aa: CASSQPGQGSYEQYF
cdr3_nt: TGTGCCAGCAGCCAACCGGGACAGGGGTCCTACGAGCAGTACTTC
j_call: TRBJ2-7
d_call: TRBD1
cdr3_length: 15
clone_size: medium-sized
v_call: TRBV3-1

cdr3_aa: CASTPLATGELFF
cdr3_nt: TGTGCCAGCACCCCCCTTGCCACCGGGGAGCTGTTTTTT
j_call: TRBJ2-2
d_call: NA
cdr3_length: 13
clone_size: NA
v_call: TRBV12-3/TRBV12-4

cdr3_aa: CAWGPQGEAFF
cdr3_nt: TGTGCCTGGGGCCCACAGGGGGAAGCTTTCTTT
j_call: TRBJ1-1
d_call: TRBD1
cdr3_length: 11
clone_size: NA
v_call: TRBV30